The 27 T cell receptor beta chains listed next were all sequenced from one sample in a study of T-cell memory formation after mild COVID-19. MiXCR was run by TCRdb on the 5' RACE reads, yielding one entry per CDR3 protein. The sample records approximately 390,000 distinct CDR3 sequences, roughly 15% being singletons. Sequencing input: PBMCs or a T cell subset sorted from them (not recorded which). The receptors here all came from a man between 18 and 35 years old who had mild COVID-19 (a few samples of this study predate the infection). Cell type and time point are not known.

This chain connects TRBV7-2 to TRBJ1-3, with a weak D call TRBD1 (5 bases). Trimming removed 2 bases from V and 8 bases from J, with 10 bases in between. The CDR3 length is 13 residues. Germline lookup yields CDR1 SGHTA and CDR2 FQGNSA. The CDR3 is CASSLWGRDTIYF. The DNA for the CDR3 is TGTGCCAGCAGCTTATGGGGGAGGGACACCATATATTTT.

This clonotype was observed a handful of times. The chain carries TRBV12-3 or TRBV12-4 and TRBJ2-7; D not resolved. The CDR3 is 12 amino acids. Trimming shortened V by 3 bases and J by 3 bases, and 6 bases separated the two germline ends. The CDR3 sequence is CASSFSFYEQYF. The CDR3 DNA follows: TGTGCCAGCAGTTTCTCCTTCTACGAGCAGTACTTC.

This clonotype was observed a handful of times. The chain couples TRBV7-9 to TRBJ2-1, with a weak D call TRBD2 (6 bases). CDR3 length: 14 amino acids. Germline-derived CDR1 and CDR2 are SEHNR and FQNEAQ (reference sequence). V gave up 7 bases and J gave up 8 bases, with 18 bases separating them. CDR3 residues: CASIPTGVRDEQFF. CDR3 sequence (DNA): TGTGCCAGCATCCCCACGGGGGTCCGGGATGAGCAGTTCTTC.

This clonotype was counted a few times. The V and J genes are TRBV20-1 and TRBJ2-1, with 7 bases that match TRBD1. Germline V lookup: CDR1 DFQATT, CDR2 SNEGSKA (reference sequence). The CDR3 totals 15 residues. The V segment lost 5 bases and the J segment 3 bases; nucleotides outside the gene matches: 10. The CDR3 reads CSALPGGTLYNEQFF. CDR3 nucleotide sequence: TGCAGTGCTCTTCCAGGGGGAACCCTCTACAATGAGCAGTTCTTC.

The chain carries TRBV15 and TRBJ2-1, with 7 bases aligning to TRBD1. J gave up 1 base and V 10 bases, and 4 bases lay outside the gene matches. This CDR3 is built from 13 residues. CDR1 is LNHNV and CDR2 is YYDKDF in the germline V gene (reference sequence). This CDR3 is CARQGSSYNEQFF. The CDR3 coding sequence is TGTGCCAGACAGGGATCGTCCTACAATGAGCAGTTCTTC.

This chain connects TRBV10-1 to TRBJ2-7; no clear D. Germline loops: CDR1 WNHNN, CDR2 SYGVQD (reference sequence). V lost 4 bases to trimming and J lost 6 bases, with 16 bases between them. The CDR3 covers 14 residues. DNA of the CDR3: TGCGCCAGCAGTGGAGGCTCGGACGTCGCCGAGCAGTACTTC. It is translated as CASSGGSDVAEQYF.

J is TRBJ1-1 and V is TRBV12-3 or TRBV12-4, with 9 bases matching TRBD1. V lost 4 bases and J lost 0; bases outside the gene matches: 3. The CDR3 length is 15 residues. This CDR3 is CASSSTGGMNTEAFF. The CDR3 DNA reads as TGTGCCAGCAGTTCGACAGGGGGGATGAACACTGAAGCTTTCTTT.

This clonotype was recorded a few times. V gene TRBV7-9 combines with J gene TRBJ1-6; a possible D gene is TRBD1 (5 bases). This CDR3 spans 16 amino acids. Between the trimmed V and J ends, which lost 1 base and 4 bases, there was a span of 11 bases. CDR1 and CDR2 from the germline V gene are SEHNR and FQNEAQ (reference sequence). The chain's CDR3 is CASSLGQGLYNSPLHF. The CDR3 DNA sequence: TGTGCCAGCAGCTTAGGCCAGGGATTGTATAATTCACCCCTCCACTTT.

This clonotype was counted only a few times. The chain uses TRBV12-3 or TRBV12-4 and TRBJ1-2, with 8 positions matching TRBD1. The CDR3 consists of 16 residues. V was clipped by 1 base and J by 2 bases; unmatched bases: 6. The CDR3 protein is CASSLGPGGANYGYTF. CDR3 sequence (DNA): TGTGCCAGCAGTTTAGGGCCAGGGGGCGCGAACTATGGCTACACCTTC.

This clonotype was detected ten times or more. The genes are TRBV7-3 and TRBJ1-1; D call uncertain. Trimming took 2 bases from V and 1 from J, leaving 5 bases between them. The CDR3 length is 13 residues. Germline assignment: CDR1 SGHTA and CDR2 FQGTGA. The CDR3 bases are TGTGCCAGCAGCTTACGCTCGAACACTGAAGCTTTCTTT. Its protein product is CASSLRSNTEAFF. The full variable domain, with the rest looked up from reference TRBV7-3 and TRBJ1-1, is GAGVSQTPSNKVTEKGKYVELRCDPISGHTALYWYRQSLGQGPEFLIYFQGTGAADDSGLPNDRFFAVRPEGSVSTLKIQRTERGDSAVYLCASSLRSNTEAFFGQGTRLTVV.

The chain is built from TRBV14 and TRBJ2-1, with 10 positions matching TRBD1. Germline CDR1 SGHDN, CDR2 FVKESK. J gave up 10 bases and V 4 bases, and 10 bases lay outside the gene matches. The CDR3 spans 15 residues. CDR3 region: CASSRTGQGHREQFF. The CDR3 DNA sequence: TGTGCCAGCAGCCGAACGGGACAGGGGCATCGGGAGCAGTTCTTC.

The V gene is TRBV6-1, the J gene TRBJ2-1, with TRBD1 identical over 8 bases. Trimming removed 6 bases from V and 15 bases from J; junction bases left unmatched: 10. Germline V lookup: CDR1 MNHNS, CDR2 SASEGT. CDR3 length equals 12 residues. CDR3 sequence: CASRGQGSSRFF. The DNA of the CDR3 is TGTGCCAGCAGAGGACAGGGTTCGTCCCGGTTCTTC.

The rearrangement joins TRBV6-2 or TRBV6-3 to TRBJ2-1; 7 nucleotides align to TRBD1. The CDR3 is 14 residues long. J was trimmed by 9 bases and V by 2 bases; bases with no gene match: 7. Germline V gene lookup returns CDR1 MNHEY and CDR2 SVGEGT. CDR3 amino acids: CASSYPPDRVEQFF. In DNA, the CDR3 is TGTGCCAGCAGTTACCCTCCAGACAGGGTTGAGCAGTTCTTC.

This clonotype was observed a handful of times. The chain combines TRBV4-3 with TRBJ1-3, with D perhaps TRBD1 (5 bases). The CDR3 has 17 residues. Trimming took 0 bases from V and 0 from J, leaving 12 bases between them. Per the germline V gene, CDR1 is LGHNA and CDR2 is YSLEER. The CDR3 DNA sequence: TGCGCCAGCAGCCAAGATGGGGGTTACGACTCTGGAAACACCATATATTTT. Translating it yields CASSQDGGYDSGNTIYF.

This clonotype was seen repeatedly, ten times or more. The CDR3 region has the DNA TGTGCCAGCAGCTTCGGACAGGGGGACCCAATAGCCAAAAACATTCAGTACTTC. Amino acids: CASSFGQGDPIAKNIQYF. The genes are TRBV7-9 and TRBJ2-4; 10 bases are a match to TRBD1. CDR1 is SEHNR, CDR2 FQNEAQ, per germline (reference sequence). The CDR3 consists of 18 residues. The V segment lost 3 bases and the J segment 0 bases; nucleotides outside the gene matches: 8.

The rearrangement uses TRBV7-8 and TRBJ1-1; 8 bases are a match to TRBD1. Trimming at V came to 3 bases and at J to 5 bases, leaving 11 bases not matched to a gene. This CDR3 contains 16 residues. The germline CDR1 and CDR2 sequences are SGHVS and FQNEAQ. CDR3 in amino acids: CASSFPNGQGVTEAFF. CDR3 nucleotides: TGTGCCAGCAGCTTCCCCAATGGACAGGGAGTGACTGAAGCTTTCTTT.

A few counts support this clonotype. V is TRBV18 and J is TRBJ2-1; TRBD2 matches at 11 bases. The CDR3 is 17 residues long. CDR1 and CDR2 (germline): KGHSH, LQKENI. After removal of 3 bases from V and 4 bases from J, the junction contained 8 bases not matched to a gene. The CDR3 sequence is CASSPPSGGLGYNEQFF. The CDR3 coding sequence is TGTGCCAGCTCACCTCCTAGCGGGGGGTTGGGGTACAATGAGCAGTTCTTC. Variable domain in full (rest from reference TRBV18 and TRBJ2-1): NAGVMQNPRHLVRRRGQEARLRCSPMKGHSHVYWYRQLPEEGLKFMVYLQKENIIDESGMPKERFSAEFPKEGPSILRIQQVVRGDSAAYFCASSPPSGGLGYNEQFFGPGTRLTVL.

This chain uses TRBV7-8 with TRBJ2-7; either TRBD1 or TRBD2 may fit D (5 bases each). The V gene's germline CDR1 is SGHVS and CDR2 FQNEAQ. The CDR3 contains 15 residues. Trimming left V 2 bases short and J 5 bases short, with 16 bases between. The chain's CDR3 is CASSLRSREFDEQYF. The CDR3 DNA follows: TGTGCCAGCAGCTTAAGATCCAGGGAGTTCGACGAGCAGTACTTC. Filled out from reference TRBV7-8 and TRBJ2-7, the complete variable domain reads GAGVSQSPRYKVAKRGQDVALRCDPISGHVSLFWYQQALGQGPEFLTYFQNEAQLDKSGLPSDRFFAERPEGSVSTLKIQRTQQEDSAVYLCASSLRSREFDEQYFGPGTRLTVT.

The chain joins TRBV12-3 or TRBV12-4 to TRBJ1-1, with D possibly TRBD1 on 6 matching bases. The CDR3 spans 14 residues. V dropped 2 bases and J dropped 8 bases, with 15 bases sitting between them. DNA for the CDR3: TGTGCCAGCAGTTTAAAGCCAGGGGCAGCAGAAGCTTTCTTT. Protein sequence: CASSLKPGAAEAFF.

This clonotype was counted between two and nine times. The chain carries TRBV28 and TRBJ2-2, with 7 nucleotides matching TRBD1. Germline V CDR1 and CDR2: MDHEN, SYDVKM. This CDR3 has 14 residues. Losses at the gene ends were 6 bases for V and 5 bases for J; bases not matched to a gene: 6. The CDR3 spells CASRNRGTTGELFF. The CDR3 coding sequence is TGTGCCAGCAGAAACAGGGGTACGACCGGGGAGCTGTTTTTT. Full variable domain (outside the CDR3, taken from reference TRBV28 and TRBJ2-2): DVKVTQSSRYLVKRTGEKVFLECVQDMDHENMFWYRQDPGLGLRLIYFSYDVKMKEKGDIPEGYSVSREKKERFSLILESASTNQTSMYLCASRNRGTTGELFFGEGSRLTVL.

The rearrangement uses TRBV6-2 or TRBV6-3 and TRBJ2-2; D is unclear. The CDR3 is 12 amino acids. The germline gives CDR1 MNHEY, CDR2 SVGEGT. The V and J ends lost 4 bases and 6 bases respectively, with 6 bases between them. The CDR3 spells CASSSDPGELFF. CDR3 in DNA: TGTGCCAGCAGTTCCGACCCCGGGGAGCTGTTTTTT.

This clonotype has just a few counts. The J gene is TRBJ2-7, the V gene TRBV6-2 or TRBV6-3; 9 bases line up with TRBD2. Per the germline V gene, CDR1 is MNHEY and CDR2 is SVGEGT. This CDR3 spans 16 amino acids. Trimming removed 5 bases from V and 0 bases from J; junction bases left unmatched: 8. The CDR3 loop reads CASSRQTSGSSYEQYV. CDR3 nucleotides: TGTGCCAGCAGTCGCCAGACTAGCGGTAGCTCCTACGAGCAGTACGTC.

This clonotype was seen only a few times. The chain is built from TRBV27 and TRBJ2-3; 11 bases line up with TRBD2. The J segment lost 2 bases and the V segment lost 1 base, leaving 2 bases of the junction unmatched. Germline loops: CDR1 MNHEY, CDR2 SMNVEV (reference sequence). This CDR3 has 16 amino acids. CDR3 protein: CASSLLTSGDTDTQYF. The CDR3 DNA reads as TGTGCCAGCAGTTTATTGACTAGCGGGGACACAGATACGCAGTATTTT.

CDR3 loop: CASSSPGKDRTDTQYF. For the CDR3, the DNA is TGTGCCAGCAGCTCCCCGGGGAAAGATCGCACAGATACGCAGTATTTT. The chain uses TRBV7-2 and TRBJ2-3; a possible D gene is TRBD2 (5 bases). The germline V and J ends were trimmed by 4 bases and 1 base, with 15 bases remaining between them. The germline CDR1 and CDR2 sequences are SGHTA and FQGNSA. This CDR3 is 16 amino acids long.

The rearrangement links TRBV6-2 or TRBV6-3 to TRBJ2-1; the D gene is possibly TRBD2 (7 bases). The CDR3 has 14 residues. Germline V CDR1 and CDR2: MNHEY, SVGEGT. The germline V and J ends were trimmed by 2 bases and 8 bases, with 13 bases remaining between them. The CDR3: CASSYEGGRYEQFF. The DNA for the CDR3 is TGTGCCAGCAGTTACGAGGGGGGGCGTTATGAGCAGTTCTTC.

A few counts support this clonotype. The chain combines TRBV5-1 with TRBJ2-5; D possibly corresponds to TRBD1 (6 bases). This CDR3 has 13 amino acids. Trimming stripped 4 bases from V and 5 bases from J, with 12 bases between. Germline CDR1 reads SGHRS; CDR2 reads YFSETQ. CDR3 DNA sequence: TGCGCCAGCAGCGCCAACAGGGTTGAGACCCAGTACTTC. It is translated as CASSANRVETQYF.

The rearrangement uses TRBV10-2 and TRBJ1-4; the D is unclear. CDR1 is WSHSY, CDR2 SAAADI, per germline. CDR3 length: 16 amino acids. V shed 8 bases and J shed 3 bases, with 19 bases lying between them. The CDR3 DNA follows: TGCGCCAGCTGTAGAAGAGCTCGACCCTCTAATGAAAAACTGTTTTTT. Translated: CASCRRARPSNEKLFF.